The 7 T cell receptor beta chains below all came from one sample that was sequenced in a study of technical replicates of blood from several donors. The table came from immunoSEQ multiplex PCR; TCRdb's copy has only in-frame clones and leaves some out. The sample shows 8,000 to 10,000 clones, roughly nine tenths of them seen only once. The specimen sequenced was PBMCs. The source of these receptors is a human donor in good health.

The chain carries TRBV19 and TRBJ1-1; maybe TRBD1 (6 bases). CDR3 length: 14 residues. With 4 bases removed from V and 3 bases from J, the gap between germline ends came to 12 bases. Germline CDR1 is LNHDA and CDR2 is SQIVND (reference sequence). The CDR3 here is CASSRAGVDTEAFF. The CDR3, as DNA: TGTGCCAGTAGTAGGGCAGGGGTGGACACTGAAGCTTTCTTT.

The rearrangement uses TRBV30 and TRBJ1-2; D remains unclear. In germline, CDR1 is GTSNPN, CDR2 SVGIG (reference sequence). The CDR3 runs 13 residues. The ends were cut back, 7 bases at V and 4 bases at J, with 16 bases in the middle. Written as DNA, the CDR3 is TGTGCCTCGTCGTGGGGAGGAGGCTATGGCTACACCTTC. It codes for CASSWGGGYGYTF.

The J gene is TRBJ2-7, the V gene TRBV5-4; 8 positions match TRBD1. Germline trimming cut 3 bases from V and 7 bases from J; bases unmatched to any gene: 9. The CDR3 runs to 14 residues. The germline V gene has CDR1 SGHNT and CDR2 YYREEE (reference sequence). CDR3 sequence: CASSSGTGVLEQYF. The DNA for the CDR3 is TGTGCCAGCAGCTCCGGGACAGGTGTCCTGGAGCAGTACTTC.

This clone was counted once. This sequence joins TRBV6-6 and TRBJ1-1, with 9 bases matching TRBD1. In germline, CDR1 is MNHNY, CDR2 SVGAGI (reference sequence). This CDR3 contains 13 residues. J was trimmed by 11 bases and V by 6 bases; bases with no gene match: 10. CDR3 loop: CASSLNTGGPAFF. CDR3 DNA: TGTGCCAGCAGCCTTAACACAGGGGGCCCGGCTTTCTTT.

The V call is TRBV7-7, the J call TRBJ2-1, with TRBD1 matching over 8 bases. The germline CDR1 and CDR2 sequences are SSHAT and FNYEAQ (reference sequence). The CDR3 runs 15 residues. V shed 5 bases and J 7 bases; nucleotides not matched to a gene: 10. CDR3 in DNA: TGTGCCAGCAGCCCCAGACAGGGGTCGCGGAATGAGCAGTTCTTC. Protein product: CASSPRQGSRNEQFF.

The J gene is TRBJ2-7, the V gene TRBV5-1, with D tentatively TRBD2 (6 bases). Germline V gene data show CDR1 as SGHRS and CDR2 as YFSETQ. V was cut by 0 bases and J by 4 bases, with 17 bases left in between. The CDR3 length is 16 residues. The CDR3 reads CASSLVTGTPEYEQYF. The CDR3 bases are TGCGCCAGCAGCTTGGTCACCGGGACTCCAGAATACGAGCAGTACTTC.

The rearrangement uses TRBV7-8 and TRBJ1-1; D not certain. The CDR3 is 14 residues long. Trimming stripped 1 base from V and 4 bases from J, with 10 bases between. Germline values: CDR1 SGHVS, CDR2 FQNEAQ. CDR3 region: CASSLDSFGTEAFF. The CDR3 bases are TGTGCCAGCAGCTTAGACAGTTTCGGCACTGAAGCTTTCTTT.